These T cell receptor beta chains were read from a single sample in a study of CD8+ T cells in alopecia areata. The data were produced by immunoSEQ multiplex PCR, yet TCRdb's version contains in-frame clones alone and is incomplete. This table holds 150,000 to 200,000 clones, about 47% found once. The sequencing here drew on CD8+ T cells sorted from blood, taken around week 54, from a patient treated with tofacitinib. The receptors come from a human donor with alopecia areata. CDR3s include the opening cysteine and the closing phenylalanine or tryptophan. The D gene is left open where the match is weak. The size field is filled for only some rows; it gives once, few, many or a size class.

D	size	V	J	DNA	CDR3
.	.	TRBV27	TRBJ2-2	TGTGCCAGCAACCCAAGGGGGAACACCGGGGAGCTGTTTTTT	CASNPRGNTGELFF
TRBD1	few	TRBV9	TRBJ2-1	TGTGCCAGCAGCGAGCGGACAGGCTCCTACAATGAGCAGTTCTTC	CASSERTGSYNEQFF
TRBD1	.	TRBV5-6	TRBJ2-7	TGTGCCAGCAGCTTATCCGACAGGGACGTCTACGAGCAGTACTTC	CASSLSDRDVYEQYF
TRBD1	.	TRBV10-3	TRBJ2-4	TGTGCCATCAGTGAGTCGACAGGGACAGGGGGAAACATTCAGTACTTC	CAISESTGTGGNIQYF
.	.	TRBV29-1	TRBJ2-3	TGCAGCCTTACGTTCGGAAGCACAGATACGCAGTATTTT	CSLTFGSTDTQYF
TRBD1	.	TRBV6-4	TRBJ2-3	TGTGCCAGCAGTAAAAACCACAGGGGTGGCCCAATTGATACGCAGTATTTT	CASSKNHRGGPIDTQYF
.	.	TRBV5-1	TRBJ2-5	TGCGCCAGCAGGAGGGGGGGCGGAGAGACCCAGTACTTC	CASRRGGGETQYF
.	.	TRBV18	TRBJ1-3	TGTGCCAGCTCACCAGAGGCGGCCGCCTCTGGAAACACCATATATTTT	CASSPEAAASGNTIYF
.	many	TRBV11-2	TRBJ2-2	TGTGCCAGCAGCTTAGTAGGGAAGCACACCGGGGAGCTGTTTTTT	CASSLVGKHTGELFF
.	few	TRBV5-1	TRBJ1-3	TGCGCCAGCAGCTTGGGCGGGACTGGAAACACCATATATTTT	CASSLGGTGNTIYF
.	.	TRBV27	TRBJ2-3	TGTGCCAGCAGTTCGGACGTAAAGGGGGGTACGCAGTATTTT	CASSSDVKGGTQYF
.	.	TRBV5-6	TRBJ2-2	TGTGCCAGCAGCTTATATGACCTTCGGGGGAACGGGGAGCTGTTTTTT	CASSLYDLRGNGELFF
.	.	TRBV7-9	TRBJ1-5	TGTGCCAGCAGCTCCAGAGGTCAGCCCCAGCATTTT	CASSSRGQPQHF
TRBD2	.	TRBV5-6	TRBJ2-7	TGTGCCAGCAGCAGCATGGGACTAGCGACCTCCGAGCAGTACTTC	CASSSMGLATSEQYF
.	.	TRBV6-1	TRBJ1-6	TGTGCCAGCAGACAGGGTCCCGCAGGGAATTCACCCCTCCACTTT	CASRQGPAGNSPLHF
TRBD1	few	TRBV7-9	TRBJ2-3	TGTGCCAGCAGCACGGGGACAGGGCTTGGTACAGATACGCAGTATTTT	CASSTGTGLGTDTQYF
.	few	TRBV6-5	TRBJ1-5	TGTGCCAGCAGTTACTCGGAGAATAGCAATCAGCCCCAGCATTTT	CASSYSENSNQPQHF
.	.	TRBV11-2	TRBJ2-7	TGTGCCAGCAGCTTAGAGAGGGACGAGCAGTACTTC	CASSLERDEQYF
.	few	TRBV5-5	TRBJ1-5	TGTGCCAGCACCCTGGAGGGGACGGTATGGCCCCAGCATTTT	CASTLEGTVWPQHF